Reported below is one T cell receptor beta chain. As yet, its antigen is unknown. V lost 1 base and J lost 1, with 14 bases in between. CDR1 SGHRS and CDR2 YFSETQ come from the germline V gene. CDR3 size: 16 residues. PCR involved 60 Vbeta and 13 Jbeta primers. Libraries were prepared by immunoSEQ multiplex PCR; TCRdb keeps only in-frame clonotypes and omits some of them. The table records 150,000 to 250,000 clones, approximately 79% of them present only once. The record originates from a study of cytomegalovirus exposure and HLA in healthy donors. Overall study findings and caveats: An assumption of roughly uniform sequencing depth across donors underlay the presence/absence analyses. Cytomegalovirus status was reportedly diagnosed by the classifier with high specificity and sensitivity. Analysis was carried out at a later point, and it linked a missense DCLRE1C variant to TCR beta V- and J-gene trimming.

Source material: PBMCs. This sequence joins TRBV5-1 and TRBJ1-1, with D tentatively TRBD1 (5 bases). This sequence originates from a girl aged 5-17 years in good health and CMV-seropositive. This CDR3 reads CASSLQGVTWNTEAFF. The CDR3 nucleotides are TGCGCCAGCAGCTTGCAGGGCGTGACCTGGAACACTGAAGCTTTCTTT.